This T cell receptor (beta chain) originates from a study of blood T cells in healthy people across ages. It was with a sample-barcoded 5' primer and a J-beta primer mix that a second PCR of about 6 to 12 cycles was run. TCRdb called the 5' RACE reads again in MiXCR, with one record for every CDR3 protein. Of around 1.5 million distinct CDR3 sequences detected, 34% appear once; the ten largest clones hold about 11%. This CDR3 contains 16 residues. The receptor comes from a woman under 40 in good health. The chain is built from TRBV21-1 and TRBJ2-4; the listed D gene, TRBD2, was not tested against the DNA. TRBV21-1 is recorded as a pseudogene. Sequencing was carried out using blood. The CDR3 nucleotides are TGTGTCAGCAGCTCACATGACGGAGGAGCCAAAAACATTCAGTACTTC. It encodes CVSSSHDGGAKNIQYF.